This T cell receptor (beta chain) was recovered during a study of cytomegalovirus exposure and HLA in healthy donors. Across the whole study: Approximately 190 million T cells yielded 90 million to 130 million unique TCR beta sequences in earlier analysis.

General study points: Analysis performed later found around 15,000 TCR beta sequences associated with HLA alleles at 0.05 false discovery rate. Accurate HLA-A and HLA-B prediction from TCR beta sequences was reported for most subjects. The authors listed 150 to 200 TCR beta chains as cytomegalovirus-associated.

The germline CDR1 and CDR2 sequences are SGHTA and FQGTGA. The CDR3 extends over 13 amino acids. V was clipped by 5 bases and J by 6 bases; unmatched bases: 3. As regards this clone: Its antigen is still unknown.

PCR involved 60 Vbeta and 13 Jbeta primers. The data were produced by immunoSEQ multiplex PCR, yet TCRdb's version contains in-frame clones alone and is incomplete. In the table there are more than 150,000 clones, about 81% of which are singletons. Input material: PBMCs. The receptor comes from a man in his forties or fifties in good health and CMV-seronegative. This chain uses TRBV7-3 with TRBJ2-1; 8 bases map to TRBD1. CDR3 bases: TGTGCCAGCAGCACAGACAGGGGCAATGAGCAGTTCTTC. Translated, it gives CASSTDRGNEQFF.